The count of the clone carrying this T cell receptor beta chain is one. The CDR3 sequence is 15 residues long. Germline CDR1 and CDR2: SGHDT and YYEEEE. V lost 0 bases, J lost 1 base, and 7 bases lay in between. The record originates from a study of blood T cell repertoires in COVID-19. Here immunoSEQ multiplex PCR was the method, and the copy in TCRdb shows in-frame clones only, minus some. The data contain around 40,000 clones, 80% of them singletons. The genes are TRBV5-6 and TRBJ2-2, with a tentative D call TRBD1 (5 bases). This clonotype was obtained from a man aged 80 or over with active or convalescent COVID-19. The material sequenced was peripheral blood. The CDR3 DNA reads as TGTGCCAGCAGCTTGGGGCAGGGGAACACCGGGGAGCTGTTTTTT. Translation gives CASSLGQGNTGELFF.